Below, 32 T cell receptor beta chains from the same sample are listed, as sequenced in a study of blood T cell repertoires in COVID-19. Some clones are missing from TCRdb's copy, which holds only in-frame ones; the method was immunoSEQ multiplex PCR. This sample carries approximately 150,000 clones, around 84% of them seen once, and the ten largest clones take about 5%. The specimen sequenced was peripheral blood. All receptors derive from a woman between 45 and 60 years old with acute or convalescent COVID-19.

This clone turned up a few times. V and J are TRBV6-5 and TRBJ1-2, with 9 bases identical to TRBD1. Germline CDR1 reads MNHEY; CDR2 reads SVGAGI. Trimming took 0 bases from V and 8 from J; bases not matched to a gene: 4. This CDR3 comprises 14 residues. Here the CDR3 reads CASSYSRQGGGYTF. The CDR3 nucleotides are TGTGCCAGCAGTTACTCCCGACAGGGGGGCGGCTACACCTTC.

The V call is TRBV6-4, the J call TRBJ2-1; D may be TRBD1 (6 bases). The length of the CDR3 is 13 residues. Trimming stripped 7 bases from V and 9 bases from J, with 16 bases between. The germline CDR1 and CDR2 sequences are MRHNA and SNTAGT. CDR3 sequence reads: CASTAEEGGEQFF. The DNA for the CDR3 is TGTGCCAGCACGGCGGAAGAAGGGGGTGAGCAGTTCTTC.

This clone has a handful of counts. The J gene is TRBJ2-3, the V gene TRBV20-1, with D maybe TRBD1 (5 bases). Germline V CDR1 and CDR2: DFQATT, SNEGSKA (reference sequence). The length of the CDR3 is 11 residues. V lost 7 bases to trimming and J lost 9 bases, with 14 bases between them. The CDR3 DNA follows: TGCAGTGTAGGGGCCAAAAGGACGCAGTATTTT. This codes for CSVGAKRTQYF.

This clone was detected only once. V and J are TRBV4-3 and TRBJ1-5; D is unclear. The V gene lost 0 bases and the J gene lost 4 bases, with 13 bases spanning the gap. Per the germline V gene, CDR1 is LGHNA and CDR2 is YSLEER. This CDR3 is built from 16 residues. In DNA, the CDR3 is TGCGCCAGCAGCCAAGAATGGGCAGCCCTAAATCAGCCCCAGCATTTT. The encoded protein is CASSQEWAALNQPQHF.

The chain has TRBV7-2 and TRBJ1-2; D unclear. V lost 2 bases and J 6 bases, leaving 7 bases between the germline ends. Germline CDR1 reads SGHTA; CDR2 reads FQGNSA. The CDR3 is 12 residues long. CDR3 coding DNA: TGTGCCAGCAGCTTATATCAGGATGGCTACACCTTC. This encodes CASSLYQDGYTF.

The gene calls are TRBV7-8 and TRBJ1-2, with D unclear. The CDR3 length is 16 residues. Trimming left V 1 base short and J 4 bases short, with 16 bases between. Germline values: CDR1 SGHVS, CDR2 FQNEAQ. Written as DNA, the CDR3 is TGTGCCAGCAGCTTAGAAGTAGCCGGGTCGCCCTATGGCTACACCTTC. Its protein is CASSLEVAGSPYGYTF.

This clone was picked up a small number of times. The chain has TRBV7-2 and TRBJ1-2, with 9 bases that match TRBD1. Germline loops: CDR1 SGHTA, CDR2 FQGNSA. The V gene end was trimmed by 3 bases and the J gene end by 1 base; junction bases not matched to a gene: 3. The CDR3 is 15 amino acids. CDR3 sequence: CASSFGTGNNYGYTF. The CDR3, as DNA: TGTGCCAGCAGCTTCGGGACAGGGAATAACTATGGCTACACCTTC.

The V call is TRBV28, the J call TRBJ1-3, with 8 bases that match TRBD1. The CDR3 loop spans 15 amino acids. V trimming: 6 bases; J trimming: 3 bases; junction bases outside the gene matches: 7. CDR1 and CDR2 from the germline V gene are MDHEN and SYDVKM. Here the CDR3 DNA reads TGTGCCAGCAGCCAAACAGGGGGTGATGGAAACACCATATATTTT. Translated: CASSQTGGDGNTIYF.

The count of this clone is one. This CDR3 is CASSLFSQDNSPLHF. CDR3 DNA: TGTGCCAGCAGCTTGTTCAGTCAGGATAATTCACCCCTCCACTTT. V usage is TRBV5-4 and J usage is TRBJ1-6; no clear D. V lost 1 base and J lost 5, with 10 bases in between. The CDR3 contains 15 residues. CDR1 and CDR2 from the germline V gene are SGHNT and YYREEE (reference sequence).

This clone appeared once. The CDR3 DNA is TGCGCCAGCAGCTTGGTCGGACAGGGTAATGAAAAACTGTTTTTT. Translation: CASSLVGQGNEKLFF. The chain employs TRBV5-1 and TRBJ1-4; 8 bases map to TRBD1. This CDR3 has 15 residues. V lost 0 bases and J lost 4; bases outside the gene matches: 2. CDR1 is SGHRS and CDR2 is YFSETQ in the germline V gene. The variable domain in full, completed from reference TRBV5-1 and TRBJ1-4, reads KAGVTQTPRYLIKTRGQQVTLSCSPISGHRSVSWYQQTPGQGLQFLFEYFSETQRNKGNFPGRFSGRQFSNSRSEMNVSTLELGDSALYLCASSLVGQGNEKLFFGSGTQLSVL.

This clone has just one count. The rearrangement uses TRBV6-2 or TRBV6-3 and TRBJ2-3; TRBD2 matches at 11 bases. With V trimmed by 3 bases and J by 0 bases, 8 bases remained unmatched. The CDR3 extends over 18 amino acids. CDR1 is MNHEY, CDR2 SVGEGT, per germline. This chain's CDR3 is CASSYDSGGETSTDTQYF. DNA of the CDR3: TGTGCCAGCAGTTATGATAGCGGGGGGGAAACTAGCACAGATACGCAGTATTTT.

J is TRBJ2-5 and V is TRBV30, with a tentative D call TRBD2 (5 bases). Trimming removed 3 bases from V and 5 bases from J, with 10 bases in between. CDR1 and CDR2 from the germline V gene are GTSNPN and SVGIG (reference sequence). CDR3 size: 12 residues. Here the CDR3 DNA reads TGTGCCTGGAGGAGCTCGGGGGAGACCCAGTACTTC. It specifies CAWRSSGETQYF.

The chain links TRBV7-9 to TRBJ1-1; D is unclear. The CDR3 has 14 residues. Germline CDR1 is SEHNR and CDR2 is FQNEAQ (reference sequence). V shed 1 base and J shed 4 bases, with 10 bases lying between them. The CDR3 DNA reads TGTGCCAGCAGCTTAGTCGGGATGGGCACTGAAGCTTTCTTT. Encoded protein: CASSLVGMGTEAFF.

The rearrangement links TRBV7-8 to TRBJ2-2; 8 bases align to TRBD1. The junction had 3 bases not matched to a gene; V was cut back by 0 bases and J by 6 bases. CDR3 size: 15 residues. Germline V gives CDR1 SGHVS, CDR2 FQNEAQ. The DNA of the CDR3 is TGTGCCAGCAGCTTAGCCCAGGGGGCGGCCGGGGAGCTGTTTTTT. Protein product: CASSLAQGAAGELFF.

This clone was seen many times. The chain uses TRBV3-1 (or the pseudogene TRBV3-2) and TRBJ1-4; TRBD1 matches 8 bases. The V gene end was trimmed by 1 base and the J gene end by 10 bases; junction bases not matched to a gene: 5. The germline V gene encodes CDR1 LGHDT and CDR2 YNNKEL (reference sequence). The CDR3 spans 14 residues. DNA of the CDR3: TGTGCCAGCAGCCAAGCTGGGACAGGACGAAAACTGTTTTTT. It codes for CASSQAGTGRKLFF.

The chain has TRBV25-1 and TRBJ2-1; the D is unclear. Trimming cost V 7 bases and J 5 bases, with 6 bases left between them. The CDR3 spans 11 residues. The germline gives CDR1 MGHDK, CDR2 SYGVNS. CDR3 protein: CASNRNNEQFF. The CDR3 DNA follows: TGTGCCAGCAACAGAAACAATGAGCAGTTCTTC.

DNA for the CDR3: TGCGCCAGCAGCCCTGGACAGGCTCAGGTCACAGATACGCAGTATTTT. It specifies CASSPGQAQVTDTQYF. The chain carries TRBV5-1 and TRBJ2-3; 7 bases fit TRBD1. This CDR3 spans 16 amino acids. Losses at the gene ends were 4 bases for V and 2 bases for J; bases not matched to a gene: 10. Germline assignment: CDR1 SGHRS and CDR2 YFSETQ.

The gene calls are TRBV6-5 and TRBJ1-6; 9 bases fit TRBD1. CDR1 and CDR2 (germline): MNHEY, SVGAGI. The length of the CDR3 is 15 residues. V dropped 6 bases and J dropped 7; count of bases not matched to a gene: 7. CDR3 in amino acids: CASSVSGTGNSPLHF. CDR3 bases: TGTGCCAGCAGCGTCTCCGGGACAGGGAATTCACCCCTCCACTTT.

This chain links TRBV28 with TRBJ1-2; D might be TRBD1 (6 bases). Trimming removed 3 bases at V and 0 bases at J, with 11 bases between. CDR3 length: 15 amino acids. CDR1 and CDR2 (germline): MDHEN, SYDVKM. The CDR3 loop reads CASSFQGTANYGYTF. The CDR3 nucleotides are TGTGCCAGCAGTTTTCAGGGGACCGCTAACTATGGCTACACCTTC.

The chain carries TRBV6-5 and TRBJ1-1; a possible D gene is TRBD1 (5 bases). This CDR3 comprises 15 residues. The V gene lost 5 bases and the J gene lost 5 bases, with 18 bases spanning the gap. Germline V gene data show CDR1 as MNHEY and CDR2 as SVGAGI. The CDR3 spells CASSRRVTGGTEAFF. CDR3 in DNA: TGTGCCAGCAGTCGCCGGGTCACGGGGGGAACTGAAGCTTTCTTT.

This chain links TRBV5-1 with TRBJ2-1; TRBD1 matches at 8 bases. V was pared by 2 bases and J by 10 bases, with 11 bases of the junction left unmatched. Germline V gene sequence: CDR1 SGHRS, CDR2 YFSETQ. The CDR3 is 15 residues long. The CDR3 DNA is TGCGCCAGCAGCTTTTACACAGACAGGGGAAACGAGCAGTTCTTC. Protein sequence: CASSFYTDRGNEQFF.

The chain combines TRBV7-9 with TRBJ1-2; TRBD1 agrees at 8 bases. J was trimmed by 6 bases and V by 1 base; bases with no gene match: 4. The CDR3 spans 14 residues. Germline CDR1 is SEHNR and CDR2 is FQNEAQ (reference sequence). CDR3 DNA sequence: TGTGCCAGCAGCTTAGGACAGGGGCGGGATGGCTACACCTTC. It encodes CASSLGQGRDGYTF.

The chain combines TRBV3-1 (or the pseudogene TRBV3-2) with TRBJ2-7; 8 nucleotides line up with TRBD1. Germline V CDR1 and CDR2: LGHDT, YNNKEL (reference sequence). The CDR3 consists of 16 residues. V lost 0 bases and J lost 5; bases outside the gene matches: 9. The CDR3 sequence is CASSQEFPGGIHEQYF. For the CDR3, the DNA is TGTGCCAGCAGCCAAGAGTTTCCAGGGGGCATCCACGAGCAGTACTTC.

As DNA, the CDR3 is TGTGCCAGCAGCCGCGGACGGGGGGAGGGCGCGGCAGGCTACACCTTC. It is translated as CASSRGRGEGAAGYTF. J is TRBJ1-2 and V is TRBV9, with a possible D match to TRBD1 (5 bases). The CDR3 has 16 amino acids. The germline CDR1 and CDR2 sequences are SGDLS and YYNGEE. Between the trimmed V and J ends, which lost 4 bases and 8 bases, there was a span of 24 bases.

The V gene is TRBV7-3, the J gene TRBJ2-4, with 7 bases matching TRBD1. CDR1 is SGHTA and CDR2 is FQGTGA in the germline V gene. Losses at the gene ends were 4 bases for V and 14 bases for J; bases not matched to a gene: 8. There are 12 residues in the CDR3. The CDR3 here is CASSSPTGPKYF. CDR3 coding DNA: TGTGCCAGCAGCTCTCCGACAGGGCCAAAGTACTTC. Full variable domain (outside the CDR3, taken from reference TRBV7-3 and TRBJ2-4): GAGVSQTPSNKVTEKGKYVELRCDPISGHTALYWYRQSLGQGPEFLIYFQGTGAADDSGLPNDRFFAVRPEGSVSTLKIQRTERGDSAVYLCASSSPTGPKYFGAGTRLSVL.

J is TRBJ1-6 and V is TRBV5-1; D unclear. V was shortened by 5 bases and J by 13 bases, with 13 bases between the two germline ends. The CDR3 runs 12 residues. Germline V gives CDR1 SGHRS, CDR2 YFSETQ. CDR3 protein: CASRSELGPLHF. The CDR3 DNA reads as TGCGCCAGCAGGAGCGAATTGGGTCCCCTCCACTTT. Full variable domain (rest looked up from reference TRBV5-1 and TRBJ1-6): KAGVTQTPRYLIKTRGQQVTLSCSPISGHRSVSWYQQTPGQGLQFLFEYFSETQRNKGNFPGRFSGRQFSNSRSEMNVSTLELGDSALYLCASRSELGPLHFGNGTRLTVT.

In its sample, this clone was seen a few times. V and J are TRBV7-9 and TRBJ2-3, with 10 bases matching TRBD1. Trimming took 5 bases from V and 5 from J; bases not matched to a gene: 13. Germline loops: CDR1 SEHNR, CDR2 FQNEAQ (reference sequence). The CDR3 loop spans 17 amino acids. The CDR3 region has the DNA TGTGCCAGCAGCCTCTTCCCGGACAGGGGGGGTAGAGATACGCAGTATTTT. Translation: CASSLFPDRGGRDTQYF.

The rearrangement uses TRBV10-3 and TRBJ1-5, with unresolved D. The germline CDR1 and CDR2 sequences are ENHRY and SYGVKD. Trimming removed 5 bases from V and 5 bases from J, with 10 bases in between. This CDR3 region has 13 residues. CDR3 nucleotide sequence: TGTGCCATCAGTTCACAGAGAGATCAGCCCCAGCATTTT. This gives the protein CAISSQRDQPQHF.

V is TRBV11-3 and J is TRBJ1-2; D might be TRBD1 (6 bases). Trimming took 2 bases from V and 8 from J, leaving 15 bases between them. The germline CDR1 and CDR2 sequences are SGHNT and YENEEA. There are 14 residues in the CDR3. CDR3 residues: CASSLRGGDEGYTF. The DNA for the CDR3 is TGTGCCAGCAGCTTAAGAGGGGGAGATGAGGGCTACACCTTC.

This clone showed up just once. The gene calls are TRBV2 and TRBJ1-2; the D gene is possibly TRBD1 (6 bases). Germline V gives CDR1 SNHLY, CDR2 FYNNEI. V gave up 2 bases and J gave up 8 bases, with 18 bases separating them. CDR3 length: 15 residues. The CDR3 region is CASSEYTPGQGGYTF. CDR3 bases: TGTGCCAGCAGTGAATATACCCCGGGACAAGGCGGCTACACCTTC.

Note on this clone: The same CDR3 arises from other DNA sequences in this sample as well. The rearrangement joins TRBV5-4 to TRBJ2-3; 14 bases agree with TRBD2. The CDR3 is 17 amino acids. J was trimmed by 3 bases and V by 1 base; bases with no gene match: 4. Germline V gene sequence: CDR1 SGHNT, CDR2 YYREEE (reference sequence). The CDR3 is CASSLRLAGGPTDTQYF. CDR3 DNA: TGTGCCAGCAGCTTGCGACTAGCGGGGGGGCCGACAGATACGCAGTATTTT.

CDR3 nucleotides: TGTGCCAGCAGTGAGACAGGGAGGAATCAGCCCCAGCATTTT. Translation: CASSETGRNQPQHF. The J gene is TRBJ1-5, the V gene TRBV2; TRBD1 matches at 7 bases. Per germline, CDR1 SNHLY and CDR2 FYNNEI. With 3 bases clipped from V and 4 bases from J, the junction kept 3 bases outside the gene matches. The CDR3 runs to 14 residues.